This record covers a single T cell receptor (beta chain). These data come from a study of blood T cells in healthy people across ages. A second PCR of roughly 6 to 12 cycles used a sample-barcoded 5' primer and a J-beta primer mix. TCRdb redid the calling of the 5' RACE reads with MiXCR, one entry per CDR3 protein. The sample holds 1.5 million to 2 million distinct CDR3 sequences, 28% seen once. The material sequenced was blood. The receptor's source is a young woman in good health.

CDR3: CASSQEWTASYEQYF. The CDR3 DNA reads TGTGCCAGCAGCCAAGAATGGACGGCCTCCTACGAGCAGTACTTC. The rearrangement links TRBV14 to TRBJ2-7; no reliable D call. Germline V gene data show CDR1 as SGHDN and CDR2 as FVKESK. The CDR3 loop spans 15 amino acids. Trimming pared 0 bases from V and 0 bases from J, leaving 9 bases between.